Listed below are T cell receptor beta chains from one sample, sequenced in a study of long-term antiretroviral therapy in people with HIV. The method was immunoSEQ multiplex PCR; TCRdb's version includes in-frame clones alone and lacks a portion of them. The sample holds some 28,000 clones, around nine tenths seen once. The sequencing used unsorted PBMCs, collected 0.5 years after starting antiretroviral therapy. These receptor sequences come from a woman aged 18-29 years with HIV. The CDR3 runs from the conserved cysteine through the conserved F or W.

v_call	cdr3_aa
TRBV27	CASSQMTGYTGELFF
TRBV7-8	CASSLGLLGTYEQYF
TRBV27	CASSTPTGTGAYEQYF
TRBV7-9	CASSSPVPYEQYF
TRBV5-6	CASSLEGLAGRSNEQFF
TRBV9	CASSIRAFENTIYF
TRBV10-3	CAISERAGGEDQPQHF
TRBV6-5	CASTRGGDEQYF
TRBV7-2	CASSFDLNYEQYF
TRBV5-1	CASSWSELMNTEAFF
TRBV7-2	CASSPPTRPQETQYF
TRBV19	CASSIDRGWTEAFF
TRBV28	CASSYSPETEAFF
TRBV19	CASTRTPSSGRYNEQFF
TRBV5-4	CASSTSQGAGTEAFF
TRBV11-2	CASSLVGGASWANVLTF
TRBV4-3	CASSQAFSYNEQFF
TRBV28	CASSQTGGSYEQYF
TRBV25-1	CASSEPWGSSGNTIYF
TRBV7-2	CASSLAGGNIQYF
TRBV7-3	CASRKPTTLAGVREDTQYF
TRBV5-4	CASSFGGQVSYEQYF
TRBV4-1	CASSQVPGQGTYNEQFF
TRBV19	CASSIRDYREGYEQYF
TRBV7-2	CASRPQGLGGELFF
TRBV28	CASSLNPTGGGDGYTF
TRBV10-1	CASSEAGEQYF
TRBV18	CASSPSGSDDEQFF
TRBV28	CASREGSDSGNTIYF
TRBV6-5	CASSWKNSGNTIYF
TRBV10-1	CASSADHGANVLTF
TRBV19	CASSLTGPRPQHF
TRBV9	CASSSSGGTSYEQYF
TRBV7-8	CASSQELGAYQETQYF
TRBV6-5	CASSKDSFYNEQFF
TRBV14	CASSVRGYEQYF
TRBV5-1	CASSSRDPAYEQYF
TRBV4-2	CASSQEAKNIQYF
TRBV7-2	CASSLVPGTSGSSYNEQFF
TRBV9	CASSVGTSGIYEQYF
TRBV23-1	CASGLLQGARGEQYF